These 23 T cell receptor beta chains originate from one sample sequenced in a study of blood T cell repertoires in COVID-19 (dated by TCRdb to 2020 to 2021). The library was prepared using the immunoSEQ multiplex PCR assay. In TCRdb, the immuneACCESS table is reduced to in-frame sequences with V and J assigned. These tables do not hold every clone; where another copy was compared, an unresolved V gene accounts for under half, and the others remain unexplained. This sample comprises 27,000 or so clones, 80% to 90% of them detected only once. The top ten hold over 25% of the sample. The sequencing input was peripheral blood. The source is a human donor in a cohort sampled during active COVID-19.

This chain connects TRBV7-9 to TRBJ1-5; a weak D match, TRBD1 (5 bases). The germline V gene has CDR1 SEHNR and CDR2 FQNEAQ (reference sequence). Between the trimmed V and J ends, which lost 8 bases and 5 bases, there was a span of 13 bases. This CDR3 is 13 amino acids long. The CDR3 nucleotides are TGTGCCAGCGGGCGGGAAGGGGATCAGCCCCAGCATTTT. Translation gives CASGREGDQPQHF.

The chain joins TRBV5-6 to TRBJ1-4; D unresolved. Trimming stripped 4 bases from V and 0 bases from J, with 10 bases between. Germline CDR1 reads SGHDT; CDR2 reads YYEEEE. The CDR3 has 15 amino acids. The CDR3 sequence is CASSAGRSTNEKLFF. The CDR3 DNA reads TGTGCCAGCAGCGCGGGTCGCTCAACTAATGAAAAACTGTTTTTT. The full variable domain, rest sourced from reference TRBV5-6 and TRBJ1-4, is DAGVTQSPTHLIKTRGQQVTLRCSPKSGHDTVSWYQQALGQGPQFIFQYYEEEERQRGNFPDRFSGHQFPNYSSELNVNALLLGDSALYLCASSAGRSTNEKLFFGSGTQLSVL.

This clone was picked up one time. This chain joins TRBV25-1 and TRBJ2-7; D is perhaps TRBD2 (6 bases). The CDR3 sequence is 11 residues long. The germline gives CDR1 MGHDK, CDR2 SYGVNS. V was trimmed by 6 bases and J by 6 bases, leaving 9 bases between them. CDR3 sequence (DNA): TGTGCCAGCAGCGACGGGGGCGAGCAGTACTTC. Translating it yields CASSDGGEQYF.

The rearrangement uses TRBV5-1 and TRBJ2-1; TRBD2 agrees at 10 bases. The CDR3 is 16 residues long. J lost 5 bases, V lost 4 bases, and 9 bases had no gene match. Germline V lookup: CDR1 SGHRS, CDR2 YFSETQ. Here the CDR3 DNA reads TGCGCCAGCAGCCGGACCCCTAGCGGGGGTGACAATGAGCAGTTCTTC. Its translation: CASSRTPSGGDNEQFF.

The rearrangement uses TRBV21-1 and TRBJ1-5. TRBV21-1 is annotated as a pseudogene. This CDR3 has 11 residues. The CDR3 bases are TGTGCCAGCGGACTTAAACAGCCCCAGCATTTT. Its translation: CASGLKQPQHF.

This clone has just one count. Here the CDR3 reads CASSPLGQGGREQYF. For the CDR3, the DNA is TGTGCCAGCAGTCCCTTGGGACAGGGTGGAAGAGAGCAGTACTTC. This chain joins TRBV27 and TRBJ2-7; 9 bases line up with TRBD1. J lost 7 bases, V lost 5 bases, and 12 bases had no gene match. Germline loops: CDR1 MNHEY, CDR2 SMNVEV (reference sequence). This CDR3 region has 15 residues.

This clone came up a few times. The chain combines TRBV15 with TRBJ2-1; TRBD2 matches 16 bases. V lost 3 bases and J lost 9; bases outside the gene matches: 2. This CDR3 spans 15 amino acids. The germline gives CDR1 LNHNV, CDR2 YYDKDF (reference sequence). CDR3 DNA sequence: TGTGCCACCAGCAGGGGACTAGCGGGGGGGACTGAGCAGTTCTTC. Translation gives CATSRGLAGGTEQFF.

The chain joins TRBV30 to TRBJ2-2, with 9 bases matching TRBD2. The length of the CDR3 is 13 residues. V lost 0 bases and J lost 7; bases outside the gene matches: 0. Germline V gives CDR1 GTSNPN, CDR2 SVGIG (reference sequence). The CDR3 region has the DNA TGTGCCTGGAGTGTACTAGCGGGCGGGGAGCTGTTTTTT. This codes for CAWSVLAGGELFF.

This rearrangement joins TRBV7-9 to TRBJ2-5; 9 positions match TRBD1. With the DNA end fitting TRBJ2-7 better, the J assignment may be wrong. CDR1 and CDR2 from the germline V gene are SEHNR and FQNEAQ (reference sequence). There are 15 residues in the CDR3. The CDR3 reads CASSPRDRAPYEQYF. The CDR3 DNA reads TGTGCCAGCAGCCCACGGGACAGGGCCCCCTACGAGCAGTACTTC.

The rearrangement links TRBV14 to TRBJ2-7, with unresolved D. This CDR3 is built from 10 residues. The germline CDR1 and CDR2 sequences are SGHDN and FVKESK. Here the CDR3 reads CASSQEHALV. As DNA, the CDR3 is TGTGCCAGCAGCCAAGAGCACGCGCTTGTC.

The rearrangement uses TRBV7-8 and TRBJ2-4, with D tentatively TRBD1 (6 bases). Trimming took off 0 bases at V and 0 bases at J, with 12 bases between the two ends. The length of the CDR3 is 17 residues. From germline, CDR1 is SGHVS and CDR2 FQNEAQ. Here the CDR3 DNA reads TGTGCCAGCAGCTTAGCGGGGGCCAGGGTAGCCAAAAACATTCAGTACTTC. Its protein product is CASSLAGARVAKNIQYF. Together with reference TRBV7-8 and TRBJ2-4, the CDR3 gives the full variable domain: GAGVSQSPRYKVAKRGQDVALRCDPISGHVSLFWYQQALGQGPEFLTYFQNEAQLDKSGLPSDRFFAERPEGSVSTLKIQRTQQEDSAVYLCASSLAGARVAKNIQYFGAGTRLSVL.

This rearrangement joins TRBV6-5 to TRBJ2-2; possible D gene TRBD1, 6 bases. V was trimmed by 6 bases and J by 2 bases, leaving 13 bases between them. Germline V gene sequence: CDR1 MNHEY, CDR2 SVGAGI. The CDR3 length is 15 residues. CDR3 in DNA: TGTGCCAGCAGATTCGGTGGGGGCAACACCGGGGAGCTGTTTTTT. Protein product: CASRFGGGNTGELFF.

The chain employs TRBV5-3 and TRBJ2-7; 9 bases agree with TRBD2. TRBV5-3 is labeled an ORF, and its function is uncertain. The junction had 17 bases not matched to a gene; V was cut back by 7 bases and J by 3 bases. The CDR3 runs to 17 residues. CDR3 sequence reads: CARVPLMSRGGNYEQYF. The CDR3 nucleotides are TGTGCCAGAGTCCCTCTTATGTCGCGGGGGGGAAACTACGAGCAGTACTTC.

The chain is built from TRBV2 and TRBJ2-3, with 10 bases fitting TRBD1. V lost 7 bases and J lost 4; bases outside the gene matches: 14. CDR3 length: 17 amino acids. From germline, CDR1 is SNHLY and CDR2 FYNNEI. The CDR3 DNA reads TGTGCCAGCACCCGAGAACAGACAGGGGGCGGATCAGATACGCAGTATTTT. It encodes CASTREQTGGGSDTQYF.

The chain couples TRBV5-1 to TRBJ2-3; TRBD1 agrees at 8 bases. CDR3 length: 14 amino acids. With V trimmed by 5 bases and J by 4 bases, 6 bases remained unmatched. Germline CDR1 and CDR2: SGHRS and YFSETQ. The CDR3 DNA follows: TGCGCCAGCAGGGGGCAGGGGGCCTCAGATACGCAGTATTTT. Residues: CASRGQGASDTQYF.

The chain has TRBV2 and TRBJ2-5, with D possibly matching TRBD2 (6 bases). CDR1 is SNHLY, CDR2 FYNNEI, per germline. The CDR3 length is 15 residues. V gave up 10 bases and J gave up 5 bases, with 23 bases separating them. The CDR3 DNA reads TGTGCCACCCGATTCGCGGGGCTAGCTCGGGAGACCCAGTACTTC. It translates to CATRFAGLARETQYF.

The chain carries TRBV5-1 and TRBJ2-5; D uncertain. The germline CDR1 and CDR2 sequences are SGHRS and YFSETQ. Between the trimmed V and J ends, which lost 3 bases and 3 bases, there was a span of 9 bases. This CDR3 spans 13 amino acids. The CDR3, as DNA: TGCGCCAGCAGCTCCAATCCAGAAGAGACCCAGTACTTC. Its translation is CASSSNPEETQYF.

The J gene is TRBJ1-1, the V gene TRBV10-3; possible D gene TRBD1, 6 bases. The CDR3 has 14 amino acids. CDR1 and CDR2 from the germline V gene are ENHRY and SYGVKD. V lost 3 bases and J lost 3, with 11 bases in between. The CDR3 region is CAISDERTDTEAFF. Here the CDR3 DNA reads TGTGCCATCAGTGACGAACGGACAGACACTGAAGCTTTCTTT.

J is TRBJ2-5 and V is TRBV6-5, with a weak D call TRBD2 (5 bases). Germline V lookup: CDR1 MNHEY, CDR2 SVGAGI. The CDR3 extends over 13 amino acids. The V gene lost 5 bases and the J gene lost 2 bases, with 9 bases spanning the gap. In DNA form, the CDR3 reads TGTGCCAGCAGTCAACTAGGGCAAGAGACCCAGTACTTC. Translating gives CASSQLGQETQYF.

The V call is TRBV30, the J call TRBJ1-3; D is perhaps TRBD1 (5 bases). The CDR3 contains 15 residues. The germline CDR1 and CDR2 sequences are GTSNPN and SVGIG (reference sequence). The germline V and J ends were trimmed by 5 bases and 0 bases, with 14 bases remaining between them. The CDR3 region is CAWGKTDSSGNTIYF. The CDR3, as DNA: TGTGCCTGGGGAAAGACAGACTCCTCTGGAAACACCATATATTTT.

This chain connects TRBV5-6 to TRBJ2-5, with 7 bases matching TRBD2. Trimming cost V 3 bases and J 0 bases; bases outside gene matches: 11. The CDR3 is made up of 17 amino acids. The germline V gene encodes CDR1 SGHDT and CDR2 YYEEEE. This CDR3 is CASSWVIGGGDQETQYF. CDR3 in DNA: TGTGCCAGCAGCTGGGTTATTGGCGGGGGAGACCAAGAGACCCAGTACTTC.

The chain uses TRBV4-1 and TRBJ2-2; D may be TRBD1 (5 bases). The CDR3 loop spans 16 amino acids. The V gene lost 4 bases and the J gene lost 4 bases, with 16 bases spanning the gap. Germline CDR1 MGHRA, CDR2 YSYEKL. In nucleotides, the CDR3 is TGCGCCAGCAGCCCTGGGGCCGGGTTGGGCACCGGGGAGCTGTTTTTT. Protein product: CASSPGAGLGTGELFF.

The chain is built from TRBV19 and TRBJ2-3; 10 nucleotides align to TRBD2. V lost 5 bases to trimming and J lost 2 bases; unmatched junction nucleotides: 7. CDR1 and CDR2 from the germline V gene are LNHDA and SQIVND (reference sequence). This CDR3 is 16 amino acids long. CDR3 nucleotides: TGTGCCAGTAGTGGTACTAGCGGGGTAAACACAGATACGCAGTATTTT. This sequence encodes CASSGTSGVNTDTQYF.